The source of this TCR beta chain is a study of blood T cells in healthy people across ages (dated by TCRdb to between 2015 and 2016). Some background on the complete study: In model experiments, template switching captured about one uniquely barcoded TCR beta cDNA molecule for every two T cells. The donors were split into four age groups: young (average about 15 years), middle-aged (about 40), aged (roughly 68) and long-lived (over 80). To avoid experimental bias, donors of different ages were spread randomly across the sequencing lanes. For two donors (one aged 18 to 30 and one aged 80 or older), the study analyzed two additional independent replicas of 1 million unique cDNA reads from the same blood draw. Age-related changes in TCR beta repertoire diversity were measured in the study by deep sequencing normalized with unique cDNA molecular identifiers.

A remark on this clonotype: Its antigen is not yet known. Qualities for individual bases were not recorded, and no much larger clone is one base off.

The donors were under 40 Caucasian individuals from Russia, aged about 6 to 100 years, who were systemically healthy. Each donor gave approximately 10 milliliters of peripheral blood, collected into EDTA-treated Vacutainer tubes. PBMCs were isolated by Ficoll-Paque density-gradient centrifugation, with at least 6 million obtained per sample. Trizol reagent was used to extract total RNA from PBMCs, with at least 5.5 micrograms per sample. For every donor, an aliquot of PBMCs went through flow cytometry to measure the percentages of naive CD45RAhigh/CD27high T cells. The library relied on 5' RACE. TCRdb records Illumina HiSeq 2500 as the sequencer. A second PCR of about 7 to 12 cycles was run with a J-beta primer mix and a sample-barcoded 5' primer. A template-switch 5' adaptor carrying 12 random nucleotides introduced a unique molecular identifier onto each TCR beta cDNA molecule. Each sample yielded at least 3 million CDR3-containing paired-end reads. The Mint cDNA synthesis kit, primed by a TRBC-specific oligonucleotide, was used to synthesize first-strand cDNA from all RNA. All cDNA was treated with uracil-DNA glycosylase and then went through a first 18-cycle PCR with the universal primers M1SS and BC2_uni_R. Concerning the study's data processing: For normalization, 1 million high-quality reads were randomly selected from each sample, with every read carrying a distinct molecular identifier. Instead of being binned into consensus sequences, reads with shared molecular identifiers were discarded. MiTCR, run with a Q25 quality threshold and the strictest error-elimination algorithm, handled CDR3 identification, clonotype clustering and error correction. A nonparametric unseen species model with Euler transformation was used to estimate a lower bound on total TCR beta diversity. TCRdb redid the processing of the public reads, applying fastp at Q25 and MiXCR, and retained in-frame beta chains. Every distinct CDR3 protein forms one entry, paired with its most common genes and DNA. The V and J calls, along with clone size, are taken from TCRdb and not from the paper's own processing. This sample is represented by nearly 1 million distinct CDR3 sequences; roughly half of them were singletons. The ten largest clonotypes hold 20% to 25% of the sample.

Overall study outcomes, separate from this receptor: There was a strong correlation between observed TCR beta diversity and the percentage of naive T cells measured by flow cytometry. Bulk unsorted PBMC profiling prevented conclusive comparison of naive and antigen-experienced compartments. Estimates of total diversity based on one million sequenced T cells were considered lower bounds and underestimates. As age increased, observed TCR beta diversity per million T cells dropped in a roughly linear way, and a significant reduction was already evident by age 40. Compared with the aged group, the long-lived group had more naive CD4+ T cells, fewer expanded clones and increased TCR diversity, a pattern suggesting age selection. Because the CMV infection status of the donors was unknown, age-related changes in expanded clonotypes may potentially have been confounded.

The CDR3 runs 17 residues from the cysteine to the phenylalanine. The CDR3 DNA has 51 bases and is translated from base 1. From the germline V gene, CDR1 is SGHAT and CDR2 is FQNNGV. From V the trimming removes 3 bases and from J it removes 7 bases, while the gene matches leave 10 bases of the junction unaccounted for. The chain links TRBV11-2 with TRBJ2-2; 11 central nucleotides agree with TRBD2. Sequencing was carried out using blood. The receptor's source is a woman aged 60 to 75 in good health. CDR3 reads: CASSLRGLAVRGGELFF. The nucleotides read TGTGCCAGCAGCTTGAGGGGACTAGCGGTACGAGGCGGGGAGCTGTTTTTT.